The 29 T cell receptor beta chains given below trace back to one sample, sequenced in a study of cytomegalovirus exposure and HLA in healthy donors. The PCR contained 60 Vbeta and 13 Jbeta primers. The table came from immunoSEQ multiplex PCR; TCRdb's copy has only in-frame clones and leaves some out. The top ten hold approximately 8% of the sample, which has some 99,000 clones, 60% to 80% seen once. The sample was PBMCs. The receptors were sampled from a female donor in good health and CMV-seronegative.

This rearrangement joins TRBV14 to TRBJ2-5; 7 bases are a match to TRBD2. The J call may be in error: the DNA end matches TRBJ2-7 better. CDR1 and CDR2 from the germline V gene are SGHDN and FVKESK. The length of the CDR3 is 14 residues. CDR3 sequence: CASSRLAGLYEQYF. The CDR3, as DNA: TGTGCCAGCAGCCGATTAGCGGGCCTCTACGAGCAGTACTTC.

CDR3 in DNA: TGTGCCAGCAGTTCGGGAGGGCTAGTCGGTGGCTACACCTTC. Translating gives CASSSGGLVGGYTF. The chain recombines TRBV6-5 with TRBJ1-2; no clear D. The CDR3 length is 14 residues. The germline V and J ends were trimmed by 4 bases and 7 bases, with 16 bases remaining between them. Germline assignment: CDR1 MNHEY and CDR2 SVGAGI.

In DNA, the CDR3 is TGCGCCAGCAGCCCGGACAGGGCCGGCTCCTACGAGCAGTACTTC. Its protein product is CASSPDRAGSYEQYF. V usage is TRBV5-1 and J usage is TRBJ2-7; the match to TRBD1 covers 8 bases. The germline gives CDR1 SGHRS, CDR2 YFSETQ. The trim removed 4 bases at V and 0 bases at J, leaving 6 bases unmatched. The CDR3 spans 15 residues.

The chain recombines TRBV29-1 with TRBJ2-7; TRBD1 matches at 8 bases. Trimming took 7 bases from V and 6 from J; bases not matched to a gene: 14. In germline, CDR1 is SQVTM, CDR2 ANQGSEA. The CDR3 is 14 residues long. The CDR3 protein is CSGLAGTGGGEQYF. CDR3 bases: TGCAGCGGATTAGCCGGGACAGGAGGTGGCGAGCAGTACTTC.

The chain couples TRBV2 to TRBJ2-1; possibly TRBD1 for D (6 bases). The germline V and J ends were trimmed by 4 bases and 5 bases, with 15 bases remaining between them. The CDR3 is 15 residues long. Germline V gene lookup returns CDR1 SNHLY and CDR2 FYNNEI. The CDR3 DNA sequence: TGTGCCAGCAGTGCGAGCAGGGGTTCGCACAATGAGCAGTTCTTC. Translating it yields CASSASRGSHNEQFF.

The chain couples TRBV15 to TRBJ1-4, with a possible D match to TRBD1 (5 bases). This CDR3 has 15 residues. Trimming removed 4 bases at V and 0 bases at J, with 9 bases between. The germline gives CDR1 LNHNV, CDR2 YYDKDF (reference sequence). The CDR3 sequence: CATSTRQTTNEKLFF. For the CDR3, the DNA is TGTGCCACCAGCACCAGACAGACAACTAATGAAAAACTGTTTTTT.

V usage is TRBV30 and J usage is TRBJ1-2; 8 nucleotides agree with TRBD1. The J segment lost 4 bases and the V segment lost 4 bases, leaving 20 bases of the junction unmatched. The germline CDR1 and CDR2 sequences are GTSNPN and SVGIG (reference sequence). The CDR3 is 18 amino acids. The CDR3 loop is CAWTSRTGRPIEGYGYTF. The CDR3 bases are TGTGCCTGGACGAGCCGGACAGGGAGGCCCATTGAGGGCTATGGCTACACCTTC.

This sequence joins TRBV5-4 and TRBJ2-3, with 12 bases matching TRBD2. Germline CDR1 is SGHNT and CDR2 is YYREEE (reference sequence). The J segment lost 6 bases and the V segment lost 8 bases, leaving 4 bases of the junction unmatched. The CDR3 is 13 residues long. CDR3 sequence (DNA): TGTGCCAGTCGGACTAGCGGGACGGATACGCAGTATTTT. It is translated as CASRTSGTDTQYF.

The chain recombines TRBV11-2 with TRBJ1-5; D possibly corresponds to TRBD1 (6 bases). The V end was cut by 1 base, the J end by 2 bases, with 12 bases between. The germline gives CDR1 SGHAT, CDR2 FQNNGV. There are 16 residues in the CDR3. The DNA of the CDR3 is TGTGCCAGCAGCTTAGGACAGGCTTTGGGCAATCAGCCCCAGCATTTT. This codes for CASSLGQALGNQPQHF.

This clone was observed a few times. The chain carries TRBV5-1 and TRBJ1-6; 10 bases align to TRBD1. J lost 1 base, V lost 4 bases, and 2 bases had no gene match. The germline CDR1 and CDR2 sequences are SGHRS and YFSETQ. This CDR3 contains 16 residues. The DNA for the CDR3 is TGCGCCAGCAGCCCGGGACAGGGGTCCTATAATTCACCCCTCCACTTT. This gives the protein CASSPGQGSYNSPLHF.

The V call is TRBV5-1, the J call TRBJ2-7, with TRBD2 matching over 7 bases. Losses at the gene ends were 4 bases for V and 6 bases for J; bases not matched to a gene: 13. CDR1 is SGHRS, CDR2 YFSETQ, per germline. This CDR3 has 15 residues. In nucleotides, the CDR3 is TGCGCCAGCAGCGGGGGGATAGCGGGCAGCGGCGAGCAGTACTTC. Amino acids: CASSGGIAGSGEQYF.

The J gene is TRBJ2-7, the V gene TRBV28; 12 bases align to TRBD2. The germline V gene encodes CDR1 MDHEN and CDR2 SYDVKM. Trimming removed 8 bases from V and 4 bases from J; junction bases left unmatched: 3. This CDR3 has 13 amino acids. CDR3 in DNA: TGTGCCAGCCGGACTAGCGGGGTTTACGAGCAGTACTTC. Its translation is CASRTSGVYEQYF. Full variable domain (missing parts from reference TRBV28 and TRBJ2-7): DVKVTQSSRYLVKRTGEKVFLECVQDMDHENMFWYRQDPGLGLRLIYFSYDVKMKEKGDIPEGYSVSREKKERFSLILESASTNQTSMYLCASRTSGVYEQYFGPGTRLTVT.

This chain joins TRBV6-5 and TRBJ2-5, with D maybe TRBD2 (5 bases). The V end was cut by 2 bases, the J end by 2 bases, with 9 bases between. This CDR3 has 14 residues. The V gene's germline CDR1 is MNHEY and CDR2 SVGAGI. CDR3 nucleotides: TGTGCCAGCAGTTACAGCGGCTATCAAGAGACCCAGTACTTC. Translating it yields CASSYSGYQETQYF.

This clone was picked up a small number of times. V usage is TRBV7-8 and J usage is TRBJ2-6; TRBD1 matches at 10 bases. CDR3 length: 18 residues. V lost 5 bases, J lost 0 bases, and 7 bases stayed unmatched. CDR1 and CDR2 from the germline V gene are SGHVS and FQNEAQ. The CDR3 reads CASSPLTGGISGANVLTF. CDR3 DNA sequence: TGTGCCAGCAGCCCCCTGACAGGGGGCATCTCTGGGGCCAACGTCCTGACTTTC. Looking up the rest from reference TRBV7-8 and TRBJ2-6 gives the full variable domain: GAGVSQSPRYKVAKRGQDVALRCDPISGHVSLFWYQQALGQGPEFLTYFQNEAQLDKSGLPSDRFFAERPEGSVSTLKIQRTQQEDSAVYLCASSPLTGGISGANVLTFGAGSRLTVL.

In this sample, this clone turned up once. The chain joins TRBV4-1 to TRBJ2-7; TRBD1 matches 10 bases. Germline loops: CDR1 MGHRA, CDR2 YSYEKL. The CDR3 covers 14 residues. V dropped 5 bases and J dropped 2; count of bases not matched to a gene: 3. The CDR3 loop is CASSYGTGAYEQYF. In DNA, the CDR3 is TGCGCCAGCAGCTACGGGACAGGGGCCTACGAGCAGTACTTC.

Note on this clone: The same CDR3 arises from other DNA sequences in this sample as well. This chain joins TRBV7-3 and TRBJ2-7, with a weak D call TRBD1 (5 bases). Germline CDR1 is SGHTA and CDR2 is FQGTGA. Trimming shortened V by 2 bases and J by 1 base, and 12 bases separated the two germline ends. This CDR3 is 15 amino acids long. CDR3 DNA sequence: TGTGCCAGCAGCTTAGGTCAGGGCAGTTCCTACGAGCAGTACTTC. Protein: CASSLGQGSSYEQYF.

Only one count was recorded for this clone. The chain joins TRBV5-6 to TRBJ2-2; 7 nucleotides align to TRBD2. This CDR3 region has 15 residues. Germline lookup yields CDR1 SGHDT and CDR2 YYEEEE. V lost 0 bases and J lost 2; bases outside the gene matches: 1. The DNA of the CDR3 is TGTGCCAGCAGCTTGGGCGGGGGAAACACCGGGGAGCTGTTTTTT. It specifies CASSLGGGNTGELFF.

The V and J genes are TRBV2 and TRBJ2-7, with D perhaps matching TRBD2 (7 bases). This CDR3 is built from 16 residues. The germline gives CDR1 SNHLY, CDR2 FYNNEI. V was clipped by 6 bases and J by 6 bases, with 24 bases between them. In DNA form, the CDR3 reads TGTGCCAGCAGGTGGGGGGCTGCGGGAGAACAGAGCGAGCAGTACTTC. It translates to CASRWGAAGEQSEQYF.

The genes are TRBV27 and TRBJ1-6; 8 bases match TRBD1. V dropped 5 bases and J dropped 6; count of bases not matched to a gene: 12. CDR3 size: 17 residues. The germline gives CDR1 MNHEY, CDR2 SMNVEV (reference sequence). The CDR3 spells CASSSGTGSHLNSPLHF. CDR3 DNA sequence: TGTGCCAGCAGTAGCGGGACAGGCTCACACCTTAATTCACCCCTCCACTTT.

The rearrangement links TRBV18 to TRBJ2-7; 13 nucleotides line up with TRBD2. J lost 7 bases, V lost 5 bases, and 8 bases had no gene match. CDR1 is KGHSH and CDR2 is LQKENI in the germline V gene. The CDR3 has 15 residues. The CDR3 spells CASSDRGLAGQEQYF. CDR3 sequence (DNA): TGTGCCAGCTCAGATCGGGGACTAGCGGGACAAGAGCAGTACTTC. Complete variable domain (other parts from reference TRBV18 and TRBJ2-7): NAGVMQNPRHLVRRRGQEARLRCSPMKGHSHVYWYRQLPEEGLKFMVYLQKENIIDESGMPKERFSAEFPKEGPSILRIQQVVRGDSAAYFCASSDRGLAGQEQYFGPGTRLTVT.

This clone was seen only once. This rearrangement joins TRBV18 to TRBJ2-7; 14 bases fit TRBD2. The CDR3 loop spans 14 amino acids. CDR1 KGHSH and CDR2 LQKENI come from the germline V gene. The junction had 1 base not matched to a gene; V was cut back by 3 bases and J by 6 bases. The CDR3 DNA reads TGTGCCAGCTCACCGACTAGCGGGAGGGGCGAGCAGTACTTC. It yields the protein CASSPTSGRGEQYF.

This clone was picked up one time. The genes are TRBV5-1 and TRBJ1-2, with 11 bases aligning to TRBD1. Trimming took 4 bases from V and 6 from J; bases not matched to a gene: 5. CDR3 length: 14 residues. Germline CDR1 reads SGHRS; CDR2 reads YFSETQ. CDR3 protein: CASSDRTGGNGYTF. The CDR3 nucleotides read TGCGCCAGCAGCGACAGGACAGGGGGCAATGGCTACACCTTC.

This chain uses TRBV7-2 with TRBJ1-3; D is possibly TRBD1 (5 bases). Trimming took 1 base from V and 0 from J, leaving 13 bases between them. The CDR3 contains 17 residues. CDR1 SGHTA and CDR2 FQGNSA come from the germline V gene. This CDR3 reads CASSLGPAGGSGNTIYF. CDR3 nucleotides: TGTGCCAGCAGCTTAGGACCGGCCGGGGGCTCTGGAAACACCATATATTTT.

The gene calls are TRBV28 and TRBJ1-2, with 8 nucleotides matching TRBD1. J lost 2 bases, V lost 3 bases, and 11 bases had no gene match. The CDR3 loop spans 17 amino acids. Germline CDR1 is MDHEN and CDR2 is SYDVKM. CDR3 sequence (DNA): TGTGCCAGCAGTTTCGGGGCAGGGGGCAGTGGAAACTATGGCTACACCTTC. It codes for CASSFGAGGSGNYGYTF.

V gene TRBV19 combines with J gene TRBJ2-3, with a tentative D call TRBD1 (6 bases). The germline V and J ends were trimmed by 1 base and 3 bases, with 8 bases remaining between them. The CDR3 contains 14 residues. Germline V CDR1 and CDR2: LNHDA, SQIVND (reference sequence). DNA of the CDR3: TGTGCCAGTAGTATAGGGGGGCAGACAGATACGCAGTATTTT. It yields the protein CASSIGGQTDTQYF.

This sequence joins TRBV2 and TRBJ2-1, with 12 bases aligning to TRBD2. The ends lost 4 bases at V and 3 bases at J; junction bases unmatched: 4. CDR3 length: 16 amino acids. Germline V gene lookup returns CDR1 SNHLY and CDR2 FYNNEI. The CDR3 here is CASSGLAGGNYNEQFF. CDR3 nucleotides: TGTGCCAGCAGTGGGCTAGCGGGGGGGAACTACAATGAGCAGTTCTTC. Complete variable domain (other parts from reference TRBV2 and TRBJ2-1): EPEVTQTPSHQVTQMGQEVILRCVPISNHLYFYWYRQILGQKVEFLVSFYNNEISEKSEIFDDQFSVERPDGSNFTLKIRSTKLEDSAMYFCASSGLAGGNYNEQFFGPGTRLTVL.

The CDR3 DNA sequence: TGTGCCAGCAGCTTAGAACTAGCGGTAGACCTTCGGTACTTC. Translating it yields CASSLELAVDLRYF. The V and J genes are TRBV7-2 and TRBJ2-4; 8 bases agree with TRBD2. This CDR3 has 14 residues. Germline V gene sequence: CDR1 SGHTA, CDR2 FQGNSA. The V segment lost 1 base and the J segment 15 bases; nucleotides outside the gene matches: 11.

The chain combines TRBV15 with TRBJ1-5; 9 nucleotides line up with TRBD1. This CDR3 comprises 16 residues. In germline, CDR1 is LNHNV, CDR2 YYDKDF (reference sequence). J lost 6 bases, V lost 5 bases, and 11 bases had no gene match. The CDR3 DNA is TGTGCCACCAGCGCCCGTCCGGGACAGGGATTTCAGCCCCAGCATTTT. Amino acid sequence: CATSARPGQGFQPQHF.

This clone was detected once. The genes are TRBV2 and TRBJ1-6, with D possibly matching TRBD1 (5 bases). The CDR3 length is 12 residues. The V end was cut by 8 bases, the J end by 8 bases, with 10 bases between. Per germline, CDR1 SNHLY and CDR2 FYNNEI. CDR3 region: CASSSGDSPLHF. In DNA, the CDR3 is TGTGCCAGCTCCTCGGGGGATTCACCCCTCCACTTT. The complete variable domain, with remaining parts taken from reference TRBV2 and TRBJ1-6, reads EPEVTQTPSHQVTQMGQEVILRCVPISNHLYFYWYRQILGQKVEFLVSFYNNEISEKSEIFDDQFSVERPDGSNFTLKIRSTKLEDSAMYFCASSSGDSPLHFGNGTRLTVT.